The rows below give T cell receptor beta chains drawn from one sample of a study of vaccination effects on CD4 cells after COVID-19. TCRdb's copy holds only in-frame clones and misses some; the assay was immunoSEQ multiplex PCR. Among fewer than 30,000 clones listed, about 80% were seen once. Antigen specificity for these receptors is unknown. The sample was CD4+ T cells from PBMCs cultured with SARS-CoV-2 spike peptides, taken before COVID-19 vaccination. The receptors stem from a human donor who received a COVID-19 vaccine. CDR3s include the opening cysteine and the closing phenylalanine or tryptophan. A D gene is named only where the DNA matches it firmly. Size is omitted from some rows. Given values are once, few, many or a class for expanded clones.

j_call: TRBJ2-3; d_call: TRBD2; v_call: TRBV27; clone_size: NA; cdr3_nt: TGTGCCAGCAGGGGTCTAGCGGGAAGGCGCACAGATACGCAGTATTTT; cdr3_aa: CASRGLAGRRTDTQYF
j_call: TRBJ1-5; d_call: NA; v_call: TRBV2; clone_size: few; cdr3_nt: TGTGCCAGCAGCGAAATAGGCAACCAGCCCCAGCATTTT; cdr3_aa: CASSEIGNQPQHF
j_call: TRBJ1-2; d_call: NA; v_call: TRBV28; clone_size: NA; cdr3_nt: TGTGCCAGCAGTTTAGGAGGGGCATCAAGCTATGGCTACACCTTC; cdr3_aa: CASSLGGASSYGYTF
j_call: TRBJ2-1; d_call: NA; v_call: TRBV3-1/TRBV3-2; clone_size: NA; cdr3_nt: TGTGCCAGCAGCCAAGTGCGAAGGGGTCATGAGCAGTTCTTC; cdr3_aa: CASSQVRRGHEQFF
j_call: TRBJ2-3; d_call: NA; v_call: TRBV6-5; clone_size: NA; cdr3_nt: TGTGCCACCGCGTGGGGGGCCCGCACAGATACGCAGTATTTT; cdr3_aa: CATAWGARTDTQYF
j_call: TRBJ1-2; d_call: NA; v_call: TRBV13; clone_size: NA; cdr3_nt: TGTGCCAGCAGCCCTACGCGGGATAACTATGGCTACACCTTC; cdr3_aa: CASSPTRDNYGYTF
j_call: TRBJ2-7; d_call: NA; v_call: TRBV4-1; clone_size: NA; cdr3_nt: TGCGCCAGCAGCCAAGGGCCCTCCTACGAGCAGTACTTC; cdr3_aa: CASSQGPSYEQYF
j_call: TRBJ2-3; d_call: NA; v_call: TRBV19; clone_size: NA; cdr3_nt: TGTGCCAGTAGTCCTATTGATTGGCGGGTTAGCGCAGATACGCAGTATTTT; cdr3_aa: CASSPIDWRVSADTQYF
j_call: TRBJ2-7; d_call: TRBD2; v_call: TRBV5-1; clone_size: NA; cdr3_nt: TGCGCCAGCAGCAGGAATTTAGCGGGACTAGCTTCCTACGAGCAGTACTTC; cdr3_aa: CASSRNLAGLASYEQYF
j_call: TRBJ2-2; d_call: TRBD1; v_call: TRBV10-3; clone_size: NA; cdr3_nt: TGTGCCTCGGTACAGGGGGCTGGAGGTGGCGGGGAGCTGTTTTTT; cdr3_aa: CASVQGAGGGGELFF
j_call: TRBJ2-7; d_call: TRBD2; v_call: TRBV5-1; clone_size: NA; cdr3_nt: TGCGCCAGCAGCCCCGGGGTCGGGGGGGGCTACGAGCAGTACTTC; cdr3_aa: CASSPGVGGGYEQYF
j_call: TRBJ2-5; d_call: NA; v_call: TRBV7-9; clone_size: NA; cdr3_nt: TGTGCCAGCACCGGATCGGGGGTAGAGACCCAGTACTTC; cdr3_aa: CASTGSGVETQYF
j_call: TRBJ2-7; d_call: TRBD2; v_call: TRBV28; clone_size: NA; cdr3_nt: TGTGCCAGCAGTTTTCTCCTAGCGGGAAACCAGCCCTACGAGCAGTACTTC; cdr3_aa: CASSFLLAGNQPYEQYF
j_call: TRBJ1-5; d_call: NA; v_call: TRBV10-2; clone_size: NA; cdr3_nt: TGCGCCACCGGGTGGAACGAGGATCAGCCCCAGCATTTT; cdr3_aa: CATGWNEDQPQHF
j_call: TRBJ2-3; d_call: NA; v_call: TRBV7-2; clone_size: NA; cdr3_nt: TGTGCCAGCAGCTCCCGCGGGAAGCCCGATACGCAGTATTTT; cdr3_aa: CASSSRGKPDTQYF
j_call: TRBJ1-1; d_call: TRBD1; v_call: TRBV15; clone_size: few; cdr3_nt: TGTGCCACCAGCCGACGACCATTGGACAGGTACATGCCCACTGAAGCTTTCTTT; cdr3_aa: CATSRRPLDRYMPTEAFF
j_call: TRBJ2-5; d_call: NA; v_call: TRBV4-1; clone_size: NA; cdr3_nt: TGCGCCAGCAGTCAAAGGAGGTACCAAGAGACCCAGTACTTC; cdr3_aa: CASSQRRYQETQYF
j_call: TRBJ1-5; d_call: NA; v_call: TRBV27; clone_size: few; cdr3_nt: TGTGCCAGCCGATATGAGGGGAGAAGCAATCAGCCCCAGCATTTT; cdr3_aa: CASRYEGRSNQPQHF
j_call: TRBJ1-1; d_call: NA; v_call: TRBV9; clone_size: once; cdr3_nt: TGTGCCAGCAGCCCAGGGGACGGAGTGAAAGCTTTCTTT; cdr3_aa: CASSPGDGVKAFF
j_call: TRBJ2-3; d_call: NA; v_call: TRBV5-1; clone_size: NA; cdr3_nt: TGCGCCAGCAGCTTGGTAGATACGCAGTATTTT; cdr3_aa: CASSLVDTQYF
j_call: TRBJ1-2; d_call: TRBD1; v_call: TRBV30; clone_size: NA; cdr3_nt: TGTGCCTGGAGTCCATCACAGGGGGCCCCCTATGGCTACACCTTC; cdr3_aa: CAWSPSQGAPYGYTF
j_call: TRBJ1-4; d_call: NA; v_call: TRBV7-9; clone_size: NA; cdr3_nt: TGTGCCAGCAGTCGGATAGCAACTAATGAAAAACTGTTTTTT; cdr3_aa: CASSRIATNEKLFF
j_call: TRBJ2-7; d_call: NA; v_call: TRBV19; clone_size: NA; cdr3_nt: TGTGCCAGTAGTATTATCAGGGATTCAGGCGAGCAGTACTTC; cdr3_aa: CASSIIRDSGEQYF